This is a list of T cell receptor beta chains from one sample in a study of OX40 agonist ivuxolimab in advanced cancers. Sequencing was performed with immunoSEQ multiplex PCR; in TCRdb, only in-frame clones are kept and a portion is missing. The table has about 92,000 clones, more than 80% seen once. Sequenced material: CD4+ or CD8+ T cells sorted from blood, taken in a trial of the OX40 agonist ivuxolimab. The receptors stem from an adult with an advanced solid tumor such as melanoma, head and neck, liver or kidney cancer. CDR3s leave out the opening cysteine and the closing phenylalanine or tryptophan. Each record gives: J gene, V gene, CDR3 length, CDR3 protein.

TRBJ1-6	TRBV6-1	8	ASSERTLH
TRBJ2-5	TRBV14	15	ASSFRPLREGQETQY
TRBJ2-7	TRBV16	13	ASSPSGTKNYEQY
TRBJ2-1	TRBV5-1	13	ASSLAGHSYNEQF
TRBJ1-4	TRBV4-1	13	ASSLGEGPNEKLF
TRBJ1-5	TRBV19	13	ASSINSHSNQPQH
TRBJ1-2	TRBV18	12	ASSPPDSVYGYT
TRBJ2-1	TRBV21-1	16	ASSKGRLADASYNEQF
TRBJ2-2	TRBV27	14	ASSSTGSVITGELF
TRBJ2-5	TRBV5-1	12	ASSLSGGQETQY
TRBJ2-3	TRBV18	12	ASSPGLPGDTQY
TRBJ1-3	TRBV15	20	ATSRGAPSTLRALISGNTIY
TRBJ1-5	TRBV2	13	ASSVSATGGQPQH
TRBJ1-3	TRBV5-4	13	ASSGRGRSGNTIY
TRBJ2-3	TRBV10-3	13	AISPGQESTDTQY
TRBJ2-3	TRBV13	14	ASSESGPIGTDTQY
TRBJ2-3	TRBV7-9	13	ASSSRAPAGDTQY
TRBJ1-2	TRBV6-5	11	AIRTRTALGYT
TRBJ1-1	TRBV27	13	ASSLSARMNTEAF
TRBJ1-5	TRBV19	12	ASSPRRSRQPQH
TRBJ2-1	TRBV5-8	12	ASSVRGTYNEQF
TRBJ2-3	TRBV19	13	ASSTSGGGRDTQY
TRBJ2-7	TRBV9	14	ASSVTASGREFEQY
TRBJ1-1	TRBV18	14	ASSPGQVGMNTEAF
TRBJ2-3	TRBV19	14	ASRPPGQRSSGTQY
TRBJ1-2	TRBV19	12	ASSIAGRVEGYT